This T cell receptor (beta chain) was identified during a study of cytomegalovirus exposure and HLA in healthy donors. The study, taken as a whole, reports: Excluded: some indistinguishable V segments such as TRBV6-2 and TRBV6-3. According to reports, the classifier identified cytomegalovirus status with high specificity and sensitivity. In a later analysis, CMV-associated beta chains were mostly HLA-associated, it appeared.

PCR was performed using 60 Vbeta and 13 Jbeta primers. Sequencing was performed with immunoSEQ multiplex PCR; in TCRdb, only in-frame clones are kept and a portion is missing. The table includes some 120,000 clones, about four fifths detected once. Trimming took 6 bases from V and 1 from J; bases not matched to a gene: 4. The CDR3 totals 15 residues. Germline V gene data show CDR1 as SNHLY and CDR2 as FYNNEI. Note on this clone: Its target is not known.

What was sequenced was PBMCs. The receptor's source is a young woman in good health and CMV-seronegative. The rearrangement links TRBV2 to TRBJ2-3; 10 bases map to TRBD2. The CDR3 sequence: CASSPGTSGTDTQYF. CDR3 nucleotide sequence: TGTGCCAGCAGCCCTGGGACTAGCGGCACAGATACGCAGTATTTT.